The next 9 T cell receptor beta chains were all read from a single sample in a study of graft-versus-host responses after intestinal transplantation. Profiled with immunoSEQ multiplex PCR; TCRdb holds only in-frame clones, not every one. The sample contains approximately 4,600 clones, 25% to 30% of which appear only once. Co-plated with 200,000 CFSE-labeled responder cells were 200,000 irradiated, violet-dye-labeled stimulator cells. The specimen comprised alloreactive CD8+ T cells from a mixed lymphocyte reaction culture, sampled before intestinal transplant. Sample subset: CFSE-low proliferating T cells sorted from roughly six-day pre-transplant mixed lymphocyte reaction (GvH or HvG direction). The receptors shown here come from a human patient who received an intestinal transplant.

Of note for this clone: This clone may be a read error of a much larger clone one base away. This rearrangement joins TRBV9 to TRBJ1-5; D is unresolved. V was shortened by 4 bases and J by 1 base, with 12 bases between the two germline ends. The germline CDR1 and CDR2 sequences are SGDLS and YYNGEE. The CDR3 contains 15 residues. In DNA, the CDR3 is TGTGCCAGCAGCCTAGATGTAGGGAGCAATCAGCCCCAGCATTTT. Its protein product is CASSLDVGSNQPQHF.

This clone counts as medium-sized. Other DNA sequences in this specimen translate into the identical CDR3. V usage is TRBV27 and J usage is TRBJ2-7; D gene unclear. V lost 5 bases and J 1 base, leaving 6 bases between the germline ends. Germline CDR1 MNHEY, CDR2 SMNVEV (reference sequence). This CDR3 has 12 amino acids. CDR3 amino acids: CASSQPSYEQYF. CDR3 in DNA: TGTGCCAGCAGTCAACCATCCTACGAGCAGTACTTC.

The sample holds a few counts of this clone. The chain carries TRBV11-2 and TRBJ1-6; TRBD1 aligns across 7 bases. V shed 4 bases, J shed 10 bases, and the junction held 7 bases outside the gene matches. The CDR3 is 14 residues long. Germline CDR1 reads SGHAT; CDR2 reads FQNNGV. The CDR3 reads CASSSTGDESPLHF. The CDR3 DNA reads TGTGCCAGCAGCTCCACAGGGGACGAATCACCCCTCCACTTT.

This chain connects TRBV7-6 to TRBJ2-3; 7 positions match TRBD2. The germline V gene has CDR1 SGHVS and CDR2 FNYEAQ. The J segment lost 2 bases and the V segment lost 5 bases, leaving 4 bases of the junction unmatched. This CDR3 has 14 residues. CDR3 nucleotide sequence: TGTGCCAGCAGCCCACTAGCGTCCACAGATACGCAGTATTTT. It translates to CASSPLASTDTQYF.

This rearrangement joins TRBV21-1 to TRBJ1-6. TRBV21-1 is shown as a pseudogene. The CDR3 extends over 18 amino acids. This chain's CDR3 is CASRLSLAHIHHNSPLHF. The DNA of the CDR3 is TGTGCCAGCAGACTCAGCTTAGCTCACATACATCATAATTCACCCCTCCACTTT.

Sample share makes this clone medium-sized. This sequence joins TRBV25-1 and TRBJ2-1, with D perhaps TRBD1 or TRBD2 (5 bases each). V was pared by 3 bases and J by 4 bases, with 10 bases between. Germline lookup yields CDR1 MGHDK and CDR2 SYGVNS. The CDR3 is made up of 14 amino acids. The CDR3 is CASSDWGGYNEQFF. The CDR3, as DNA: TGTGCCAGCAGTGATTGGGGCGGGTACAATGAGCAGTTCTTC.

This clone was seen a handful of times. A far larger clone is a single base away, which makes a read error likely. The rearrangement joins TRBV27 to TRBJ2-1, with D tentatively TRBD2 (6 bases). This CDR3 has 13 residues. Germline lookup yields CDR1 MNHEY and CDR2 SMNVEV (reference sequence). This CDR3 reads CASSLWWGDEQVF. CDR3 coding DNA: TGTGCCAGCAGTTTATGGTGGGGGGATGAGCAGGTCTTC.

This clone appeared a few times. The chain is built from TRBV6-9 and TRBJ1-5, with D unresolved. The germline V gene encodes CDR1 MNHGY and CDR2 SVAAGI. The CDR3 contains 13 residues. Trimming cost V 6 bases and J 1 base, with 7 bases left between them. CDR3 sequence: CASRDVSNQPQHF. The DNA for the CDR3 is TGTGCCAGCAGGGACGTAAGCAATCAGCCCCAGCATTTT.

A few counts support this clone. This chain joins TRBV30 and TRBJ2-1; 16 bases are shared with TRBD2. Per the germline V gene, CDR1 is GTSNPN and CDR2 is SVGIG (reference sequence). The CDR3 has 18 residues. The V segment lost 5 bases and the J segment 0 bases; nucleotides outside the gene matches: 7. CDR3 sequence (DNA): TGTGCCTGGGACCCGGGACTAGCGGGAGGGGGCTCCTACAATGAGCAGTTCTTC. Translating it yields CAWDPGLAGGGSYNEQFF.